This TCR beta chain was documented in a study of T cell responses to AZD1222 COVID-19 vaccine. The overall study: Combined were second doses at about 4 or about 12 weeks. Regarding the study as a whole: Elevations in Spike-specific TCR breadth and depth followed administration of two AZD1222 doses. The donor group comprised mostly white British people and more females; the analysis possibly underestimated clonal diversity.

Comment on this clone: Its antigen is still unknown.

The CDR3 length is 16 residues. Germline V CDR1 and CDR2: SGHAT, FQNNGV. Trimming stripped 4 bases from V and 2 bases from J, with 17 bases between. Profiling relied on immunoSEQ multiplex PCR, and the TCRdb table lists in-frame clones only, not all of them. This sample carries around 180,000 clones, 80% to 95% of them seen once, and the ten largest clones take roughly a tenth. Sequenced here: peripheral blood, sampled on day 0 of AZD1222 vaccination. The rearrangement links TRBV11-2 to TRBJ1-2; possible D gene TRBD1, 6 bases. This receptor was obtained from an adult in good health. The CDR3 bases are TGTGCCAGCAGCTCTTACAGGGTAGCAGGGAACTATGGCTACACCTTC. Its protein product is CASSSYRVAGNYGYTF.